A single sample is the source of the 6 T cell receptor beta chains below, sequenced in a study of blood T cell repertoires in COVID-19 (dated by TCRdb to about 2020). Libraries were built with the immunoSEQ multiplex PCR assay. Not all clones reach the TCRdb copy of this immuneACCESS table, which keeps in-frame sequences only. Checked studies attribute under half of the gap to unresolved V genes and leave the rest unexplained. Counted in this sample were roughly 120,000 clones; 85% of them appeared once. The leading ten clones occupy less than 3.5% of the sample. Sequencing was performed on peripheral blood. The receptors were sampled from a woman older than 75 with COVID-19, enrolled during active disease.

The V gene is TRBV5-1, the J gene TRBJ2-2, with unresolved D. Germline V gene data show CDR1 as SGHRS and CDR2 as YFSETQ. The CDR3 contains 17 residues. Trimming stripped 4 bases from V and 1 base from J, with 17 bases between. As DNA, the CDR3 is TGCGCCAGCAGCCCCCTCCCAGTCCGACAGAACACCGGGGAGCTGTTTTTT. The encoded protein is CASSPLPVRQNTGELFF.

The J gene is TRBJ2-3, the V gene TRBV7-8; D gene uncertain. The CDR3 is made up of 11 amino acids. Per the germline V gene, CDR1 is SGHVS and CDR2 is FQNEAQ. Trimming took 7 bases from V and 3 from J, leaving 5 bases between them. In DNA form, the CDR3 reads TGTGCCAGCACCCAGACAGATACGCAGTATTTT. As protein: CASTQTDTQYF.

This clone has just one count. This chain connects TRBV6-5 to TRBJ2-3; D is possibly TRBD2 (6 bases). Between the trimmed V and J ends, which lost 2 bases and 0 bases, there was a span of 9 bases. Germline CDR1 is MNHEY and CDR2 is SVGAGI. The CDR3 has 15 amino acids. The CDR3 sequence: CASSYIGGSTDTQYF. CDR3 bases: TGTGCCAGCAGTTACATTGGGGGGAGCACAGATACGCAGTATTTT.

This rearrangement joins TRBV6-5 to TRBJ1-2; 11 bases line up with TRBD1. CDR3 length: 15 residues. The junction had 3 bases not matched to a gene; V was cut back by 2 bases and J by 4 bases. Germline V CDR1 and CDR2: MNHEY, SVGAGI. The CDR3 is CASSYVGQGAYGYTF. Here the CDR3 DNA reads TGTGCCAGCAGTTACGTAGGACAGGGGGCCTATGGCTACACCTTC.

This clone appeared a few times. The V and J genes are TRBV6-1 and TRBJ2-1; 14 bases agree with TRBD2. After removal of 4 bases from V and 6 bases from J, the junction contained 8 bases not matched to a gene. Germline loops: CDR1 MNHNS, CDR2 SASEGT. CDR3 length: 17 amino acids. The CDR3 reads CASSGRTSGRLGNEQFF. DNA for the CDR3: TGTGCCAGCAGTGGCCGGACTAGCGGGAGGTTGGGCAATGAGCAGTTCTTC.

The chain links TRBV5-1 to TRBJ2-1; 7 bases align to TRBD2. The CDR3 consists of 15 residues. V was clipped by 0 bases and J by 4 bases; unmatched bases: 4. Per germline, CDR1 SGHRS and CDR2 YFSETQ. The CDR3 protein is CASSLAAGSYNEQFF. In DNA, the CDR3 is TGCGCCAGCAGCTTGGCAGCGGGATCTTACAATGAGCAGTTCTTC.